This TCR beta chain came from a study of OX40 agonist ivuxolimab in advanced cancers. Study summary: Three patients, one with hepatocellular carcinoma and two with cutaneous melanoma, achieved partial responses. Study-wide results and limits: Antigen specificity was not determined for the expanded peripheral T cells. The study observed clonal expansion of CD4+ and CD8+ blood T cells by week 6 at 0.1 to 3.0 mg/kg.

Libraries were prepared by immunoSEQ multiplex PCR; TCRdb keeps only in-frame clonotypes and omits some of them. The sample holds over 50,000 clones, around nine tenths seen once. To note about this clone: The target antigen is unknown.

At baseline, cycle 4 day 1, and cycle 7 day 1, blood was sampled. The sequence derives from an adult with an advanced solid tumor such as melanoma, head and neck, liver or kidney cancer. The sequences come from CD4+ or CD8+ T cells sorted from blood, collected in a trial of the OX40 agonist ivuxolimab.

CDR3 DNA: TGTGCCACCAGCCTTAAAGGGGGGAATCAGCCCCAGCATTTT. It is translated as CATSLKGGNQPQHF. The chain carries TRBV15 and TRBJ1-5; the D gene is possibly TRBD1 (6 bases). Trimming took off 5 bases at V and 4 bases at J, with 12 bases between the two ends. This CDR3 has 14 residues. Germline V CDR1 and CDR2: LNHNV, YYDKDF (reference sequence).